Below are 3 T cell receptor beta chains sequenced from a single sample in a study of blood T cell repertoires in COVID-19. The repertoire was sequenced with immunoSEQ multiplex PCR; TCRdb's copy has only in-frame clones and lacks some. This table holds fewer than 300,000 clones, under 85% found once. Sequenced material: peripheral blood. Source of these receptors: a human donor with COVID-19, enrolled during active disease. The donor label of this sample is uncertain.

The chain couples TRBV6-5 to TRBJ1-4; possible D gene TRBD1, 5 bases. This CDR3 region has 14 residues. The germline V gene encodes CDR1 MNHEY and CDR2 SVGAGI. Trimming cost V 10 bases and J 8 bases, with 20 bases left between them. CDR3 protein: CATGRDFAGEKLFF. DNA of the CDR3: TGTGCCACGGGAAGGGACTTTGCCGGGGAAAAACTGTTTTTT.

The chain links TRBV11-3 to TRBJ2-3, with a weak D call TRBD2 (5 bases). With 5 bases removed from V and 4 bases from J, the gap between germline ends came to 19 bases. Looked up from germline, CDR1 is SGHNT and CDR2 is YENEEA. CDR3 length: 16 residues. As DNA, the CDR3 is TGTGCCAGCAGCGCCCGGACCGGTTTGGGAGCAGATACGCAGTATTTT. Translating gives CASSARTGLGADTQYF.

This clone was detected once. The chain recombines TRBV27 with TRBJ2-1, with 9 bases fitting TRBD2. Germline V gene data show CDR1 as MNHEY and CDR2 as SMNVEV (reference sequence). With 5 bases clipped from V and 9 bases from J, the junction kept 8 bases outside the gene matches. The CDR3 has 14 residues. The CDR3 sequence: CASSPPGLAGEQFF. DNA for the CDR3: TGTGCCAGCAGTCCGCCGGGACTAGCAGGTGAGCAGTTCTTC.